This TCR beta chain was profiled in a study of CD8 T cells in Susac syndrome. Losses at the gene ends were 3 bases for V and 8 bases for J; bases not matched to a gene: 6. This CDR3 is 15 amino acids long. Per germline, CDR1 KGHDR and CDR2 SFDVKD. Multiple sclerosis controls were treatment-naive patients with stable or active relapsing-remitting disease. TEMRA cells were FACS-enriched, while CD8+ and CD4+ T cells were negatively isolated. When the RNA was reverse transcribed, random hexamers were used with an input of roughly 0.45 to 1 ug. Multiplex immunoSEQ PCR targeted 54 Vbeta and 13 Jbeta TCR beta segments. In TCRdb, the immunoSEQ multiplex PCR reads were re-called with MiXCR into one record per CDR3 protein. The profile shows approximately 200,000 distinct CDR3 sequences, roughly nine tenths of them singletons.

J is TRBJ2-1 and V is TRBV24-1; 10 bases agree with TRBD1. Sequencing used CD8+ T cells from PBMCs. The receptor comes from a human donor with multiple sclerosis. CDR3 nucleotide sequence: TGTGCCACCAGTGATGGGGACAGGGGTACGGATGAGCAGTTCTTC. Protein: CATSDGDRGTDEQFF.